These T cell receptor beta chains were read from a single sample in a study of blood T cell repertoires in COVID-19. Assay used: immunoSEQ multiplex PCR; TCRdb lists only in-frame clones, some missing. The sample has 85,000 to 130,000 clones, 75% to 85% seen once; the top ten hold 4% to 5.5%. The specimen sequenced was peripheral blood. These receptors came from a man in his 60s with acute or convalescent COVID-19. Each CDR3 is given with its conserved first and last residue. D genes are given only for firm matches. Clone sizes are given selectively: once, few, many, or a class where the clone is expanded.

v_gene	j_gene	d_gene	abundance	CDR3nt	CDR3aa
TRBV28	TRBJ1-5	-	-	TGTGCCAGCAGTATAAAACAGGTTAATAGCAATCAGCCCCAGCATTTT	CASSIKQVNSNQPQHF
TRBV30	TRBJ1-1	-	-	TGTGGGGGGCTGAACACTGAAGCTTTCTTT	CGGLNTEAFF
TRBV7-3	TRBJ2-3	TRBD2	-	TGTGCCAGCAGCATCCTAGCGGGCACAGATACGCAGTATTTT	CASSILAGTDTQYF
TRBV7-3	TRBJ2-3	-	-	TGTGCCAGCAGCGTAGGACAAAGCACAGATACGCAGTATTTT	CASSVGQSTDTQYF
TRBV5-1	TRBJ1-2	-	-	TGCGCCAGCAGCTACAGGGACTATGGCTACACCTTC	CASSYRDYGYTF
TRBV2	TRBJ1-1	TRBD1	-	TGTGCCAGCAGTGAGGCAGGGGGTTACACTGAAGCTTTCTTT	CASSEAGGYTEAFF
TRBV3-1/TRBV3-2	TRBJ1-1	-	-	TGTGCCAGCAGCCAAGCTCATGGGAGGTCCTACACTGAAGCTTTCTTT	CASSQAHGRSYTEAFF
TRBV10-3	TRBJ1-3	-	few	TGTGCCATCAGGAGACAGATGGGTGGAAACACCATATATTTT	CAIRRQMGGNTIYF
TRBV7-2	TRBJ2-1	-	few	TGTGCCAGCAGCTTTTGGGGTAGCGGAGAGTGGGATGAGCAGTTCTTC	CASSFWGSGEWDEQFF
TRBV9	TRBJ1-1	TRBD1	-	TGTGCCAGCAGCCCTCGACAGGGGGCCCACCTTGAAGCTTTCTTT	CASSPRQGAHLEAFF
TRBV30	TRBJ2-3	-	-	TGTGCCGGGGATAGGGGTTCAGATACGCAGTATTTT	CAGDRGSDTQYF
TRBV4-1	TRBJ1-5	-	-	TGCGCCAGCAGCCAAGATCCGGGCAATCAGCCCCAGCATTTT	CASSQDPGNQPQHF
TRBV24-1	TRBJ1-4	-	-	TGTGCCACCAGTGAGGGCGGGTTCGCAACTAATGAAAAACTGTTTTTT	CATSEGGFATNEKLFF
TRBV19	TRBJ1-2	-	few	TGTGCCAGTAGTATAACGGGAAACTATGGCTACACCTTC	CASSITGNYGYTF
TRBV7-9	TRBJ1-3	TRBD1	-	TGTGCCAGCAGCTTCAACAGGGGCCCCCTACCCTCTGGAAACACCATATATTTT	CASSFNRGPLPSGNTIYF
TRBV14	TRBJ2-1	TRBD1	-	TGTGCCAGCAGTGACAGGGGCAACAATGAGCAGTTCTTC	CASSDRGNNEQFF
TRBV15	TRBJ2-4	-	-	TGTGCCACCATGGGAGGCGCGGCCAAAAACATTCAGTACTTC	CATMGGAAKNIQYF
TRBV3-1/TRBV3-2	TRBJ1-6	-	-	TGTGCCAGCAGCCAAGATGACGGGGTAGGTTCACCCCTCCACTTT	CASSQDDGVGSPLHF
TRBV27	TRBJ1-3	-	-	TGTGCCAGCATCGGACAGCCTGGAAACACCATATATTTT	CASIGQPGNTIYF
TRBV4-1	TRBJ1-2	-	-	TGCGCCAGCAGCCAAGATCTGGCAAACCCCTATGGCTACACCTTC	CASSQDLANPYGYTF
TRBV4-1	TRBJ2-5	TRBD2	-	TGCGCCAGCAGCCAAGCGGAGCAGCGGGGGTTAGGAGAGACCCAGTACTTC	CASSQAEQRGLGETQYF
TRBV12-3/TRBV12-4	TRBJ2-5	TRBD2	-	TGTGCCAGCAGCCGACTAGCTGGTGAGACCCAGTACTTC	CASSRLAGETQYF
TRBV28	TRBJ2-5	TRBD1	-	TGTGCCAGCAGTTCCAGGACAGGGCAGCGAGAGACCCAGTACTTC	CASSSRTGQRETQYF
TRBV5-8	TRBJ2-5	TRBD2	-	TGTGCCAGCACTCAAGGGACTAGCGGGGTCCAAGAGACCCAGTACTTC	CASTQGTSGVQETQYF
TRBV28	TRBJ2-5	-	-	TGTGCCAGCAGTTTTGAGTTATGGGAGACCCAGTACTTC	CASSFELWETQYF
TRBV6-1	TRBJ2-1	-	-	TGTGCCAGCAGTGAAGGGAGAGGGGGTAGGTCCTACAATGAGCAGTTCTTC	CASSEGRGGRSYNEQFF
TRBV7-6	TRBJ1-2	-	-	TGTGCCAGCAGCAGTTACACCGGGACTAAAGTCGGTGGCTACACCTTC	CASSSYTGTKVGGYTF
TRBV7-2	TRBJ2-7	TRBD2	-	TGTGCCAGCAGCTTAGCGAGTACCGGGACTAGACGCGACGAGCAGTACTTC	CASSLASTGTRRDEQYF
TRBV7-9	TRBJ1-1	-	-	TGTGCCAGCAGCTCGAAGAACACAGGTGAAGCTTTCTTT	CASSSKNTGEAFF
TRBV10-3	TRBJ2-5	TRBD2	-	TGTGCCATTGGCCGGGGGGAAGAGACCCAGTACTTC	CAIGRGEETQYF